These 21 T cell receptor beta chains originate from one sample sequenced in a study of Graves' ophthalmopathy and Graves' hyperthyroidism. The authors amplified TCR beta CDR3 regions from RNA transcripts. Second-round multiplex PCR came after first-round RT-PCR with HTBI primers. TCRdb reprocessed the multiplex PCR reads with MiXCR, giving one entry per CDR3 protein. In the table there are approximately 1.2 million distinct CDR3 sequences, around a third of which are singletons. Input material: peripheral blood or thyroid tissue (not recorded which). Receptor source: an adult man with Graves' hyperthyroidism.

The V gene is TRBV29-1, the J gene TRBJ1-3, with D possibly TRBD1 on 5 matching bases. The CDR3 is made up of 16 amino acids. CDR1 SQVTM and CDR2 ANQGSEA come from the germline V gene. V was trimmed by 8 bases and J by 0 bases, leaving 20 bases between them. CDR3 in DNA: TGCAGCAGTGACCTTCGGGACCGTCTCTCTGGAAACACCATATATTTT. Its translation: CSSDLRDRLSGNTIYF. The entire variable domain, with the rest obtained from reference TRBV29-1 and TRBJ1-3, is as follows: SAVISQKPSRDICQRGTSLTIQCQVDSQVTMMFWYRQQPGQSLTLIATANQGSEATYESGFVIDKFPISRPNLTFSTLTVSNMSPEDSSIYLCSSDLRDRLSGNTIYFGEGSWLTVV.

This clonotype was picked up many times. This chain joins TRBV9 and TRBJ2-5; 9 positions agree with TRBD1. The J segment lost 5 bases and the V segment lost 4 bases, leaving 9 bases of the junction unmatched. Germline assignment: CDR1 SGDLS and CDR2 YYNGEE. The CDR3 covers 15 residues. The CDR3 protein is CASSTWTGAGETQYF. The CDR3 DNA follows: TGTGCCAGCAGCACCTGGACAGGGGCAGGCGAGACCCAGTACTTC.

Details on this clonotype: No conserved phenylalanine or tryptophan is present at the end of the CDR3, so a read error is the likely explanation. The rearrangement joins TRBV5-1 to TRBJ2-7; TRBD1 is a possible D gene (6 bases). Per the germline V gene, CDR1 is SGHRS and CDR2 is YFSETQ. This CDR3 region has 14 residues. The CDR3 DNA is TGTGCCAGCTATGGGCAGGGGAGCTCCTACGAGCAGTACAGA. As protein: CASYGQGSSYEQYR.

This clonotype was observed many times. The chain employs TRBV2 and TRBJ1-1; D is perhaps TRBD1 (6 bases). The V gene's germline CDR1 is SNHLY and CDR2 FYNNEI. V gave up 4 bases and J gave up 1 base, with 16 bases separating them. CDR3 length: 16 amino acids. CDR3 sequence reads: CASSVLGGRGNTEAFF. For the CDR3, the DNA is TGTGCCAGCAGTGTCCTAGGGGGGAGGGGGAACACTGAAGCTTTCTTT. Full variable domain (rest looked up from reference TRBV2 and TRBJ1-1): EPEVTQTPSHQVTQMGQEVILRCVPISNHLYFYWYRQILGQKVEFLVSFYNNEISEKSEIFDDQFSVERPDGSNFTLKIRSTKLEDSAMYFCASSVLGGRGNTEAFFGQGTRLTVV.

Concerning this clonotype: This sequence may be a read error, since a much larger clone differs from it by one base. The chain uses TRBV20-1 and TRBJ2-5; D gene unclear. This CDR3 region has 14 residues. Looked up from germline, CDR1 is DFQATT and CDR2 is SNEGSKA (reference sequence). CDR3 protein: CSARSLVRGEAQYF. The CDR3 region has the DNA TGCAGTGCCAGGAGTCTGGTCCGAGGAGAGGCCCAGTACTTC.

This clonotype appeared once. J is TRBJ2-2 and V is TRBV7-9; the D is unclear. In germline, CDR1 is SEHNR, CDR2 FQNEAQ (reference sequence). Deletions cut 7 bases from V and 1 base from J, with 13 bases between. This CDR3 contains 15 residues. The CDR3 loop is CASTLSGRNTGELFF. The CDR3 DNA reads as TGTGCCAGCACTCTCTCTGGGCGGAACACCGGGGAGCTGTTTTTT. The variable domain in full, with the rest retrieved from reference TRBV7-9 and TRBJ2-2, is DTGVSQNPRHKITKRGQNVTFRCDPISEHNRLYWYRQTLGQGPEFLTYFQNEAQLEKSRLLSDRFSAERPKGSFSTLEIQRTEQGDSAMYLCASTLSGRNTGELFFGEGSRLTVL.

The chain combines TRBV10-3 with TRBJ2-5; 10 positions match TRBD1. The CDR3 has 14 amino acids. V gave up 6 bases and J gave up 2 bases; unmatched junction bases: 3. CDR1 is ENHRY, CDR2 SYGVKD, per germline. CDR3 nucleotide sequence: TGTGCCATCAGGCGACAGGGGGCTCAAGAGACCCAGTACTTC. Its protein product is CAIRRQGAQETQYF.

This clonotype was counted at least ten times. The chain carries TRBV19 and TRBJ1-2; unclear D gene. The CDR3 spans 13 residues. CDR1 is LNHDA and CDR2 is SQIVND in the germline V gene (reference sequence). Trimming cost V 5 bases and J 5 bases, with 12 bases left between them. The CDR3 region has the DNA TGTGCCAGTAGTTCCTGGACGGATTATGGCTACACCTTC. It yields the protein CASSSWTDYGYTF.

The chain recombines TRBV7-9 with TRBJ2-5, with a possible D match to TRBD2 (6 bases). CDR1 is SEHNR, CDR2 FQNEAQ, per germline (reference sequence). The CDR3 runs to 15 residues. V lost 1 base and J lost 0, with 9 bases in between. CDR3 region: CASSLGGKYQETQYF. CDR3 in DNA: TGTGCCAGCAGCTTAGGCGGGAAGTACCAAGAGACCCAGTACTTC.

The rearrangement joins TRBV5-1 to TRBJ2-7, with 12 bases fitting TRBD1. The CDR3 is 14 residues long. Germline trimming cut 4 bases from V and 6 bases from J; bases unmatched to any gene: 5. Germline lookup yields CDR1 SGHRS and CDR2 YFSETQ. The CDR3 loop is CASSPGTGGVEQYF. CDR3 coding DNA: TGCGCCAGCAGCCCCGGGACAGGGGGCGTCGAGCAGTACTTC.

This clonotype was found a few times. V gene TRBV7-9 combines with J gene TRBJ1-2, with D unclear. Germline V gene sequence: CDR1 SEHNR, CDR2 FQNEAQ (reference sequence). V lost 3 bases to trimming and J lost 2 bases, with 7 bases between them. This CDR3 comprises 13 residues. CDR3 region: CASSFDKNYGYTF. DNA for the CDR3: TGTGCCAGCAGCTTCGACAAGAACTATGGCTACACCTTC.

This clonotype was detected ten times or more. CDR3 coding DNA: TGCAGCGTTGAGCGACAGGGTCATGGCTACACCTTC. Its protein product is CSVERQGHGYTF. V is TRBV29-1 and J is TRBJ1-2; TRBD1 matches at 7 bases. Germline assignment: CDR1 SQVTM and CDR2 ANQGSEA. Losses at the gene ends were 3 bases for V and 6 bases for J; bases not matched to a gene: 4. The CDR3 has 12 residues.

This clonotype was recorded at least ten times. The rearrangement uses TRBV2 and TRBJ1-2; the D is unclear. V shed 6 bases and J shed 4 bases, with 21 bases lying between them. This CDR3 has 16 amino acids. CDR1 and CDR2 (germline): SNHLY, FYNNEI. The CDR3 region is CASSSSRLGQVYGYTF. The CDR3 region has the DNA TGTGCCAGCAGCTCCTCGCGGTTGGGCCAGGTCTATGGCTACACCTTC.

This clonotype was counted many times. The rearrangement uses TRBV5-5 and TRBJ2-7; possibly TRBD1 or TRBD2 for D (5 bases each). V was clipped by 4 bases and J by 2 bases, with 13 bases between them. Germline CDR1 and CDR2: SGHKS and YYEKEE (reference sequence). The CDR3 contains 14 residues. The CDR3 nucleotides read TGTGCCAGCAGCGCCATCCGGGACCCCTACGAGCAGTACTTC. Amino acid sequence: CASSAIRDPYEQYF.

This clonotype was seen a few times. This sequence joins TRBV29-1 and TRBJ1-1, with a tentative D call TRBD1 (6 bases). The ends were cut back, 1 base at V and 10 bases at J, with 16 bases in the middle. Per the germline V gene, CDR1 is SQVTM and CDR2 is ANQGSEA. The CDR3 consists of 13 residues. The CDR3 region is CSVEVTTVGAAFF. In nucleotides, the CDR3 is TGCAGCGTTGAAGTGACGACAGTGGGGGCAGCTTTCTTT.

This clonotype was seen many times. J is TRBJ1-6 and V is TRBV14; 8 bases agree with TRBD1. V was clipped by 2 bases and J by 7 bases; unmatched bases: 7. The CDR3 runs to 16 residues. The V gene's germline CDR1 is SGHDN and CDR2 FVKESK. In nucleotides, the CDR3 is TGTGCCAGCAGCCAATTCATAGGACAGGGAAATTCACCCCTCCACTTT. It encodes CASSQFIGQGNSPLHF.

The CDR3 here is CSASTRGETQHF. CDR3 bases: TGCAGTGCTAGTACAAGGGGGGAGACCCAGCATTTT. The rearrangement joins TRBV20-1 to TRBJ1-5, with a weak D call TRBD1 (6 bases). CDR3 length: 12 residues. V dropped 3 bases and J dropped 11 bases, with 14 bases sitting between them. In germline, CDR1 is DFQATT, CDR2 SNEGSKA (reference sequence).

This clonotype was found many times. The chain is built from TRBV5-6 and TRBJ1-5; 7 bases match TRBD1. Germline assignment: CDR1 SGHDT and CDR2 YYEEEE. The CDR3 contains 15 residues. The V gene end was trimmed by 4 bases and the J gene end by 4 bases; junction bases not matched to a gene: 8. CDR3 amino acids: CASSEGTVLNQPQHF. Written as DNA, the CDR3 is TGTGCCAGCAGCGAAGGGACAGTGTTGAATCAGCCCCAGCATTTT.

The chain joins TRBV12-3 or TRBV12-4 to TRBJ1-5, with unresolved D. The CDR3 covers 13 residues. Trimming pared 5 bases from V and 1 base from J, leaving 6 bases between. The CDR3 loop is CASSPWSNQPQHF. In DNA, the CDR3 is TGTGCCAGCAGTCCTTGGAGCAATCAGCCCCAGCATTTT.

The chain has TRBV6-5 and TRBJ1-2; no clear D gene. V lost 8 bases and J lost 5, with 9 bases in between. This CDR3 has 11 residues. Looked up from germline, CDR1 is MNHEY and CDR2 is SVGAGI. The DNA for the CDR3 is TGTGCCAGCCGGGCCCTATATGGCTACACCTTC. Protein: CASRALYGYTF.

The J gene is TRBJ1-1, the V gene TRBV29-1, with 8 bases lining up with TRBD1. From germline, CDR1 is SQVTM and CDR2 ANQGSEA. CDR3 size: 15 residues. Trimming took 6 bases from V and 1 from J; bases not matched to a gene: 10. CDR3 nucleotides: TGCAGCGTCGTATACACAGGGGGTAGGAACACTGAAGCTTTCTTT. Its protein is CSVVYTGGRNTEAFF.